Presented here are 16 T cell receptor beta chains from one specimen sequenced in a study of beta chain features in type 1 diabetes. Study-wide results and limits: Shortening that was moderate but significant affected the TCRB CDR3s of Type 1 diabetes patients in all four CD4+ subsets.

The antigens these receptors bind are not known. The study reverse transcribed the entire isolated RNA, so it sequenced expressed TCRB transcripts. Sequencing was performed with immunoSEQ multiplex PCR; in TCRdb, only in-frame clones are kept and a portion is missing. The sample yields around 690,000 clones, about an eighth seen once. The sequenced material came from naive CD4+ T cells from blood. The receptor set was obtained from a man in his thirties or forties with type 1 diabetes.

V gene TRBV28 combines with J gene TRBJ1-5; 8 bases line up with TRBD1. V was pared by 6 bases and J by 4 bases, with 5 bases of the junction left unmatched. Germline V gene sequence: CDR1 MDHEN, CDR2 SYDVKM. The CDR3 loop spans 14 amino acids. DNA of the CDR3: TGTGCCAGCAGCCGACAGGGGCTAAATCAGCCCCAGCATTTT. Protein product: CASSRQGLNQPQHF.

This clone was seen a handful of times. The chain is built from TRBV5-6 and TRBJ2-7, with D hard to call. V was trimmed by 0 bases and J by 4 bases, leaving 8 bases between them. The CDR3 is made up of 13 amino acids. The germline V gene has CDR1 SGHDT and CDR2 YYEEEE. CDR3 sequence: CASSLGSGYEQYF. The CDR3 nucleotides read TGTGCCAGCAGCTTGGGGTCTGGATACGAGCAGTACTTC. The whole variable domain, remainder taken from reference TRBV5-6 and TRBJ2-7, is DAGVTQSPTHLIKTRGQQVTLRCSPKSGHDTVSWYQQALGQGPQFIFQYYEEEERQRGNFPDRFSGHQFPNYSSELNVNALLLGDSALYLCASSLGSGYEQYFGPGTRLTVT.

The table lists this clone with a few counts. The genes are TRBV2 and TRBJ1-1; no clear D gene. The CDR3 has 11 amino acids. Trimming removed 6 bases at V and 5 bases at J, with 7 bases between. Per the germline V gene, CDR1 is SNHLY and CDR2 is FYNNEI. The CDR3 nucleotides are TGTGCCAGCAGCGCATTAACTGAAGCTTTCTTT. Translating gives CASSALTEAFF.

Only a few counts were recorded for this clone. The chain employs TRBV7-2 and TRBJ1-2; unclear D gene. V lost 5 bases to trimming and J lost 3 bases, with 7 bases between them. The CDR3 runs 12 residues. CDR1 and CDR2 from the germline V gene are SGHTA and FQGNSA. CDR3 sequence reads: CASSRTDYGYTF. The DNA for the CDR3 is TGTGCCAGCAGCCGGACGGACTATGGCTACACCTTC.

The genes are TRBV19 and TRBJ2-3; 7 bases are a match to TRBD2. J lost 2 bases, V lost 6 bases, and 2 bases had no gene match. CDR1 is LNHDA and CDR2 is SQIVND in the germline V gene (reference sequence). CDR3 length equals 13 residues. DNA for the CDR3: TGTGCCAGTAGAACTAGCGTCACAGATACGCAGTATTTT. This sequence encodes CASRTSVTDTQYF.

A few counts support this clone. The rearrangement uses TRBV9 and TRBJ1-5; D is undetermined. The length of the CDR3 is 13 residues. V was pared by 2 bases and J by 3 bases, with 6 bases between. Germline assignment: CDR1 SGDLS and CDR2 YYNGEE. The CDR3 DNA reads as TGTGCCAGCAGCGTGGGGTACAATCAGCCCCAGCATTTT. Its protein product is CASSVGYNQPQHF.

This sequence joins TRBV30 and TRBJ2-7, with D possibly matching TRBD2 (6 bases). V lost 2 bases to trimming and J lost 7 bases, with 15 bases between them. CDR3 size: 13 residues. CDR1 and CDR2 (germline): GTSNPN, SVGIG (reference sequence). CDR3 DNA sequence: TGTGCCTGGAGTATGGGGGGAGGTCTGGAGCAGTACTTC. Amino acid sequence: CAWSMGGGLEQYF.

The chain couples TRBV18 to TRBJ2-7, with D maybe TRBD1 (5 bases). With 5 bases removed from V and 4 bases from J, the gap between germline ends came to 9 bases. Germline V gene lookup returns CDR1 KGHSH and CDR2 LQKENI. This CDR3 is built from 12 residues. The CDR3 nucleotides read TGTGCCAGCTCAACGACAGAATACGAGCAGTACTTC. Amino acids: CASSTTEYEQYF.

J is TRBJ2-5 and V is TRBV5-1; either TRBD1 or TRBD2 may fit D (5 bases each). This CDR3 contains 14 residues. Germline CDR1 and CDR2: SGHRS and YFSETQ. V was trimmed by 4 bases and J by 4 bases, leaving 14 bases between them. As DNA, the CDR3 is TGCGCCAGCAGCCAAGGGACGTACGGAGAGACCCAGTACTTC. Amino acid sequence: CASSQGTYGETQYF.

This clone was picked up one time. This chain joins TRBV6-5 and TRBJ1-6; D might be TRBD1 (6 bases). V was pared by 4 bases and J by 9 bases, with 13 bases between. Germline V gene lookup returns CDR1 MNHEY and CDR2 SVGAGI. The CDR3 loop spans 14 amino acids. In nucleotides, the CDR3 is TGTGCCAGCAGTTTTTCAGGGGCGACTTCACCCCTCCACTTT. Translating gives CASSFSGATSPLHF.

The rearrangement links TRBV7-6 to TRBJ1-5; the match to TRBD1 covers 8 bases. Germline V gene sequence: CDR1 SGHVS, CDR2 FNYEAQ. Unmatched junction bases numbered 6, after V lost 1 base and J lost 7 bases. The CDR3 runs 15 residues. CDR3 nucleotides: TGTGCCAGCAGCTTAGATGGTCAGGGGGCACAGCCCCAGCATTTT. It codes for CASSLDGQGAQPQHF.

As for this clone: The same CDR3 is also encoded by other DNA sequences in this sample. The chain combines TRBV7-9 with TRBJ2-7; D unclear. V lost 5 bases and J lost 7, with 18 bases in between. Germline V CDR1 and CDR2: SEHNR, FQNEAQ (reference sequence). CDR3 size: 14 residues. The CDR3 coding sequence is TGTGCCAGCAGCCCTTCGGGTCCGGCAGGAGAGCAGTACTTC. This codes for CASSPSGPAGEQYF.

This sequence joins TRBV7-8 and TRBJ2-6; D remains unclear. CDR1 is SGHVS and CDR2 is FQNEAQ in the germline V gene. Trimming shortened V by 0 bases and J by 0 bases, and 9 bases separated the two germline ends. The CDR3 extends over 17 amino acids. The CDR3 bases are TGTGCCAGCAGCTTAGCGACGGCCAACTCTGGGGCCAACGTCCTGACTTTC. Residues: CASSLATANSGANVLTF.

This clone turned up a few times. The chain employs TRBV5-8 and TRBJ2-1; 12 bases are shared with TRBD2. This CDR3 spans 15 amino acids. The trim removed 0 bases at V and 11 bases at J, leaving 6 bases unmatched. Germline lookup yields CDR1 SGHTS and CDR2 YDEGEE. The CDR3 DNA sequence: TGTGCCAGCAGCTTGGCCGTGACTAGCGGGGGCCAGCAGTTCTTC. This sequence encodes CASSLAVTSGGQQFF.

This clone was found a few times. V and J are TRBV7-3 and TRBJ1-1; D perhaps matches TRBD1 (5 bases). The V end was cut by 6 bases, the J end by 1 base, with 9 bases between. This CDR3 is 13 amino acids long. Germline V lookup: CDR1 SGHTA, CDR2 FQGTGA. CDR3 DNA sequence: TGTGCCAGCAGTACAGGAGCGAACACTGAAGCTTTCTTT. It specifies CASSTGANTEAFF.

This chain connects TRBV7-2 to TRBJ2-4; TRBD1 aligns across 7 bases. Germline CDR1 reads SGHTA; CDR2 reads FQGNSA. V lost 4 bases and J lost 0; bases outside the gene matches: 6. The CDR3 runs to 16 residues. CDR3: CASSSDRVLAKNIQYF. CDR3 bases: TGTGCCAGCAGCTCCGACAGGGTCCTAGCCAAAAACATTCAGTACTTC.